The T cell receptor (beta chain) described here comes from a study of blood T cell repertoires in COVID-19. Turning to the study itself: Sites in the United States, Italy and Spain provided acute and convalescent COVID-19 samples.

The CDR3 covers 15 residues. Germline V gives CDR1 SGHAT, CDR2 FQNNGV. With 8 bases clipped from V and 4 bases from J, the junction kept 8 bases outside the gene matches. In this sample, this clone turned up once. The method was immunoSEQ multiplex PCR; TCRdb's version includes in-frame clones alone and lacks a portion of them. Found here are 100,000 or so clones, around 83% of them singletons; the top ten hold roughly 14%. The receptor was isolated from a woman aged 80 or older with acute or convalescent COVID-19. Sequenced: peripheral blood. The V and J genes are TRBV11-2 and TRBJ2-2; TRBD1 matches at 9 bases. CDR3 in amino acids: CASVSQGAVTGELFF. In DNA, the CDR3 is TGTGCCAGCGTCTCACAGGGGGCTGTCACCGGGGAGCTGTTTTTT. The full variable domain, its missing parts supplied by reference TRBV11-2 and TRBJ2-2, is EAGVAQSPRYKIIEKRQSVAFWCNPISGHATLYWYQQILGQGPKLLIQFQNNGVVDDSQLPKDRFSAERLKGVDSTLKIQPAKLEDSAVYLCASVSQGAVTGELFFGEGSRLTVL.